Presented here are 12 T cell receptor beta chains from one specimen sequenced in a study of blood T cell repertoires in COVID-19. Profiled with immunoSEQ multiplex PCR; TCRdb holds only in-frame clones, not every one. The sample shows 200,000 to 300,000 clones, around 85% of them seen only once. Sequenced sample: peripheral blood. Source of these receptors: a woman in her sixties or seventies with active or convalescent COVID-19.

This sequence joins TRBV5-1 and TRBJ1-2; TRBD1 agrees at 7 bases. Germline V gene sequence: CDR1 SGHRS, CDR2 YFSETQ. CDR3 length equals 18 residues. Losses at the gene ends were 3 bases for V and 2 bases for J; bases not matched to a gene: 16. The CDR3 spells CASSWGVGFTGANYGYTF. The CDR3 DNA is TGCGCCAGCAGCTGGGGAGTGGGATTCACAGGGGCCAACTATGGCTACACCTTC.

This clone was seen once. The chain recombines TRBV18 with TRBJ2-3; 9 bases are shared with TRBD2. The J segment lost 3 bases and the V segment lost 3 bases, leaving 7 bases of the junction unmatched. This CDR3 has 16 amino acids. From germline, CDR1 is KGHSH and CDR2 LQKENI. The chain's CDR3 is CASSPSPAGGTDTQYF. The CDR3, as DNA: TGTGCCAGCTCACCCTCTCCAGCGGGAGGAACAGATACGCAGTATTTT. The complete variable domain, with remaining parts taken from reference TRBV18 and TRBJ2-3, reads NAGVMQNPRHLVRRRGQEARLRCSPMKGHSHVYWYRQLPEEGLKFMVYLQKENIIDESGMPKERFSAEFPKEGPSILRIQQVVRGDSAAYFCASSPSPAGGTDTQYFGPGTRLTVL.

The V and J genes are TRBV4-1 and TRBJ2-1, with D hard to call. With 2 bases removed from V and 1 base from J, the gap between germline ends came to 21 bases. CDR3 size: 19 residues. From germline, CDR1 is MGHRA and CDR2 YSYEKL. The CDR3 spells CASSQPARLAPDSYNEQFF. CDR3 sequence (DNA): TGCGCCAGCAGCCAACCTGCTCGACTGGCACCCGATTCCTACAATGAGCAGTTCTTC.

The chain joins TRBV4-1 to TRBJ2-3, with 14 bases lining up with TRBD2. CDR3 size: 18 residues. J lost 5 bases, V lost 4 bases, and 11 bases had no gene match. CDR1 and CDR2 (germline): MGHRA, YSYEKL. The CDR3 DNA is TGCGCCAGCAGCCCTCACCGACTAGCGGGGGGGCAAGGAGATACGCAGTATTTT. This gives the protein CASSPHRLAGGQGDTQYF.

The genes are TRBV9 and TRBJ2-1; 8 positions match TRBD2. In germline, CDR1 is SGDLS, CDR2 YYNGEE. The length of the CDR3 is 16 residues. Trimming at V came to 0 bases and at J to 0 bases, leaving 2 bases not matched to a gene. CDR3 residues: CASSVAGGSSYNEQFF. The CDR3 DNA follows: TGTGCCAGCAGCGTAGCGGGAGGGAGCTCCTACAATGAGCAGTTCTTC.

The J gene is TRBJ2-5, the V gene TRBV5-1, with D unresolved. The CDR3 extends over 12 amino acids. V was trimmed by 4 bases and J by 5 bases, leaving 9 bases between them. Germline CDR1 SGHRS, CDR2 YFSETQ. The CDR3: CASSIARETQYF. The CDR3 DNA is TGCGCCAGCAGCATAGCCCGGGAGACCCAGTACTTC.

The J gene is TRBJ1-6, the V gene TRBV5-4; weak D call: TRBD1 (6 bases). The ends were cut back, 0 bases at V and 8 bases at J, with 9 bases in the middle. Germline assignment: CDR1 SGHNT and CDR2 YYREEE (reference sequence). The CDR3 has 14 residues. The CDR3 here is CASSLGTAYSPLHF. The DNA of the CDR3 is TGTGCCAGCAGCTTGGGGACAGCCTATTCACCCCTCCACTTT. The variable domain in full, completed from reference TRBV5-4 and TRBJ1-6, reads ETGVTQSPTHLIKTRGQQVTLRCSSQSGHNTVSWYQQALGQGPQFIFQYYREEENGRGNFPPRFSGLQFPNYSSELNVNALELDDSALYLCASSLGTAYSPLHFGNGTRLTVT.

This clone was counted between two and nine times. The chain is built from TRBV23-1 and TRBJ2-1, with D tentatively TRBD2 (5 bases). TRBV23-1 is classed as an ORF, of uncertain function. The CDR3 loop spans 16 amino acids. Deletions cut 2 bases from V and 2 bases from J, with 13 bases between. CDR3 region: CASSQELVQPYNEQFF. The CDR3 bases are TGCGCCAGCAGTCAAGAACTAGTCCAGCCCTACAATGAGCAGTTCTTC.

This clone has a single count. The chain combines TRBV27 with TRBJ2-7; TRBD1 is a possible D gene (6 bases). The CDR3 runs 11 residues. V lost 10 bases, J lost 6 bases, and 13 bases lay in between. The V gene's germline CDR1 is MNHEY and CDR2 SMNVEV (reference sequence). Here the CDR3 DNA reads TGTGCCACTCAAGGGGGTCCCGAGCAGTACTTC. This gives the protein CATQGGPEQYF.

The V gene is TRBV7-8, the J gene TRBJ1-5; weak D call: TRBD1 (5 bases). The CDR3 contains 16 residues. Germline CDR1 and CDR2: SGHVS and FQNEAQ. The germline V and J ends were trimmed by 4 bases and 7 bases, with 20 bases remaining between them. In nucleotides, the CDR3 is TGTGCCAGCAGCTATAATGCACAGGTCGACGGGCAGCCCCAGCATTTT. It specifies CASSYNAQVDGQPQHF.

The V call is TRBV10-1, the J call TRBJ2-1, with D unclear. Germline V gives CDR1 WNHNN, CDR2 SYGVQD (reference sequence). CDR3 length: 13 amino acids. V gave up 2 bases and J gave up 7 bases, with 9 bases separating them. The CDR3 here is CASSEAQINEQFF. Written as DNA, the CDR3 is TGCGCCAGCAGTGAGGCACAGATTAATGAGCAGTTCTTC.

A single count supports this clone. The chain joins TRBV19 to TRBJ1-2; 9 positions agree with TRBD1. Germline lookup yields CDR1 LNHDA and CDR2 SQIVND (reference sequence). V shed 4 bases and J 4 bases; nucleotides not matched to a gene: 10. CDR3 length equals 16 residues. The CDR3 reads CASSKGQGRELYGYTF. CDR3 nucleotide sequence: TGTGCCAGTAGTAAGGGACAGGGCCGCGAACTCTATGGCTACACCTTC.